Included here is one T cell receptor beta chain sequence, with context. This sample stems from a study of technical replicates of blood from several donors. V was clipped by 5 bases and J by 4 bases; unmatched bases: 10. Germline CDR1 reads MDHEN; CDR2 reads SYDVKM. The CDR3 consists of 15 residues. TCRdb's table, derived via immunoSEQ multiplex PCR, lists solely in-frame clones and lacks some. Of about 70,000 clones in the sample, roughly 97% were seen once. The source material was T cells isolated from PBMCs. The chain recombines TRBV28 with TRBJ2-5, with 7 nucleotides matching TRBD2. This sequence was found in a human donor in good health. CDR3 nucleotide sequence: TGTGCCAGCAGTCAGGGTGCGGGAGTTGGAGAGACCCAGTACTTC. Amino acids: CASSQGAGVGETQYF.